This T cell receptor beta chain was recovered during a study of tissue T cells after allogeneic stem cell transplantation. General study findings and limits: Blood and spleen captured only part of the tissue TCR repertoire. Anatomically similar tissues had similar TCR repertoires within each patient. Shared clones across patients were few; motif clustering revealed tissue-specific shared signatures.

Survey-depth TCRbeta CDR3 sequencing reported V/J genes and productive frequencies. Assay: immunoSEQ multiplex PCR; the TCRdb copy retains only in-frame clones and omits some. The repertoire consists of about 21,000 clones, with about two thirds occurring once and the leading ten covering 0.65% to 0.75%. Germline trimming cut 3 bases from V and 4 bases from J; bases unmatched to any gene: 2. From germline, CDR1 is LGHNA and CDR2 YNLKQL (reference sequence). This CDR3 is 14 amino acids long. This clone was recorded a few times. Its antigen is as yet unknown. The germline and genes are mouse ones. The read ends 1 residue before the CDR3 terminus; that terminus is restored from the germline J gene.

Sequences were obtained from spleen. The V gene is TRBV5, the J gene TRBJ1-3, with 8 bases identical to TRBD1. The clonotype was recovered from a female BALB/c mouse in good health. This mouse strain has H2-d as its MHC haplotype. The CDR3: CASSQDRAGNTLYF. The CDR3 DNA, read in part, is TGTGCCAGCAGCCAGGACAGGGCGGGAAATACGCTCTAT.